The source of this T cell receptor (beta chain) is a study of blood T cells in healthy people across ages. Through a sample-barcoded 5' primer and a J-beta primer mix, a second PCR was run for about 6 to 11 cycles. TCRdb independently ran MiXCR on the 5' RACE reads; one entry per CDR3 protein. The sample lists around 2 million distinct CDR3 sequences, more than 35% occurring once. This clonotype was found a few times. The germline V gene encodes CDR1 SEHNR and CDR2 FQNEAQ (reference sequence). V lost 5 bases and J lost 3; bases outside the gene matches: 8. The CDR3 extends over 16 amino acids. This receptor was taken from a human donor in good health. Specimen: blood. V is TRBV7-9 and J is TRBJ2-1, with 9 bases aligning to TRBD1. As DNA, the CDR3 is TGTGCCAGCAGCCAAGCGGACAGGGGATTCTACAATGAGCAGTTCTTC. It translates to CASSQADRGFYNEQFF.